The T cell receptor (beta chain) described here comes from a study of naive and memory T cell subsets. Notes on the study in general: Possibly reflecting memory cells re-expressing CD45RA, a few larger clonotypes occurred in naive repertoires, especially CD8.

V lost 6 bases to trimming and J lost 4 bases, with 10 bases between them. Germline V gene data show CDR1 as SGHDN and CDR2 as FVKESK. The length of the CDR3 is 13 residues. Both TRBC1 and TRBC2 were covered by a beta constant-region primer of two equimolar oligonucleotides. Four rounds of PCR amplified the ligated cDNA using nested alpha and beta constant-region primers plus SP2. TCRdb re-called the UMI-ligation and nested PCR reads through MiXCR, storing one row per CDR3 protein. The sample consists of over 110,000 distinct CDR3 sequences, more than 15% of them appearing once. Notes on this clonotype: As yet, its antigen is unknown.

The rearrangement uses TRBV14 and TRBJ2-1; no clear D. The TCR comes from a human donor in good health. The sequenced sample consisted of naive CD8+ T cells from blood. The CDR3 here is CASSGSDYNEQFF. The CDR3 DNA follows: TGTGCCAGCAGTGGGTCAGATTACAATGAGCAGTTCTTC.